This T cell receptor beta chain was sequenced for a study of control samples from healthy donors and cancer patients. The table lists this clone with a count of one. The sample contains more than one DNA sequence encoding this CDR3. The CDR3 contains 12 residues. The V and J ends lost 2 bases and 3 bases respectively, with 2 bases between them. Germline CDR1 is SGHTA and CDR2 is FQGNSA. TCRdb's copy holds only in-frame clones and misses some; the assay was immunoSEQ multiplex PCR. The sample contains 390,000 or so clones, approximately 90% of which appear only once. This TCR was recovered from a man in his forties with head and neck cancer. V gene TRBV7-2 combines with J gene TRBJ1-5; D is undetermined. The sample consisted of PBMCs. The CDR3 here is CASSLPNQPQHF. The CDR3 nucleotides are TGTGCCAGCAGCTTACCCAATCAGCCCCAGCATTTT.